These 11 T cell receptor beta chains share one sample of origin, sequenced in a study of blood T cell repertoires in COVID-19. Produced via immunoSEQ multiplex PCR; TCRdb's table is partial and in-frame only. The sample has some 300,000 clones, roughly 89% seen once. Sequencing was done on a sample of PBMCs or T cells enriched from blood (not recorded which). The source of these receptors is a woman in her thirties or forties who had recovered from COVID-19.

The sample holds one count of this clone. The CDR3: CASSYVTAGVYEQYF. The CDR3 bases are TGTGCCAGCAGTTACGTTACGGCAGGGGTCTACGAGCAGTACTTC. The chain links TRBV6-5 to TRBJ2-7; tentative D call: TRBD1 (6 bases). This CDR3 is built from 15 residues. Trimming stripped 2 bases from V and 3 bases from J, with 14 bases between. Germline loops: CDR1 MNHEY, CDR2 SVGAGI.

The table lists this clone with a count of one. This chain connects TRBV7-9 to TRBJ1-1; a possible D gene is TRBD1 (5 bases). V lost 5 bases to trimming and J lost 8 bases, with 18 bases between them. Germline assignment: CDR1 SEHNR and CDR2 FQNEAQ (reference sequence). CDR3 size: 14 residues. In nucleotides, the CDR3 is TGTGCCAGCAGCCCCTCAGTTGGGGCCCAAGAAGCTTTCTTT. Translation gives CASSPSVGAQEAFF.

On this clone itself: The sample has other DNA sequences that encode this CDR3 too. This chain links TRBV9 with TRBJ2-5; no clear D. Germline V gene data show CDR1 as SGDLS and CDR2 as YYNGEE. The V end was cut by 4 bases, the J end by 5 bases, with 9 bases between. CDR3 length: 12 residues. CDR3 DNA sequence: TGTGCCAGCAGCCTCCGAGAGGAGACCCAGTACTTC. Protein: CASSLREETQYF. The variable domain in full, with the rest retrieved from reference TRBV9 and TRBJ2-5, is DSGVTQTPKHLITATGQRVTLRCSPRSGDLSVYWYQQSLDQGLQFLIQYYNGEERAKGNILERFSAQQFPDLHSELNLSSLELGDSALYFCASSLREETQYFGPGTRLLVL.

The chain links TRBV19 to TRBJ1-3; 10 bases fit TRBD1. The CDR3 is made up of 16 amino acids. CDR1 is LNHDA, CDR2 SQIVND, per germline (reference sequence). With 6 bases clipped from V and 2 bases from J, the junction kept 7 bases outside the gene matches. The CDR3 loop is CASSLRQGAPGNTIYF. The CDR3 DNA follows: TGTGCCAGTAGCCTTAGACAGGGGGCGCCTGGAAACACCATATATTTT.

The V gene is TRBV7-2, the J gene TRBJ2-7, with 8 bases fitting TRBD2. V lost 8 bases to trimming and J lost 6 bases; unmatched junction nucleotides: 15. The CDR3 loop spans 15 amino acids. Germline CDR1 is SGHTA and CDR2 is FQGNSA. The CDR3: CASSKGGTSSAEQYF. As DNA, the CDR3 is TGTGCCAGCTCAAAAGGGGGGACTAGTTCCGCCGAGCAGTACTTC.

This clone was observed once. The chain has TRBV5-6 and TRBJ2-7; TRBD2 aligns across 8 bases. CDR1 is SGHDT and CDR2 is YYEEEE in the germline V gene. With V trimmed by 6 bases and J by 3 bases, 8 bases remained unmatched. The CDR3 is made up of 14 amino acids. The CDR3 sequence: CASNRAGADYEQYF. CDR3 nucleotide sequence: TGTGCCAGCAACCGAGCGGGAGCGGACTACGAGCAGTACTTC.

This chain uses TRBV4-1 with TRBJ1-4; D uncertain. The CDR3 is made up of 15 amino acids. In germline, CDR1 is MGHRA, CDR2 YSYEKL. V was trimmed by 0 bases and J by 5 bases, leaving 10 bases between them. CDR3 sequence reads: CASSQEKRENEKLFF. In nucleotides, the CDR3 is TGCGCCAGCAGCCAAGAGAAGCGGGAGAATGAAAAACTGTTTTTT.

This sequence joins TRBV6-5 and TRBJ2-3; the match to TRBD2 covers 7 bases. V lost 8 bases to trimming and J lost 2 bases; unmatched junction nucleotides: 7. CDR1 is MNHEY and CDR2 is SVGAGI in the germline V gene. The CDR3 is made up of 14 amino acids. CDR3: CASCRGGPTDTQYF. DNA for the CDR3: TGTGCCAGCTGCCGGGGAGGGCCCACAGATACGCAGTATTTT.

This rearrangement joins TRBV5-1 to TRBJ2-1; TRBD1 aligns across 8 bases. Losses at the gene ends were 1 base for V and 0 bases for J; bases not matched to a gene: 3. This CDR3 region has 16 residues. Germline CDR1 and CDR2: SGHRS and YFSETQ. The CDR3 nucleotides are TGCGCCAGCAGCTTGACAGGACAGGGCTCCTACAATGAGCAGTTCTTC. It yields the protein CASSLTGQGSYNEQFF.

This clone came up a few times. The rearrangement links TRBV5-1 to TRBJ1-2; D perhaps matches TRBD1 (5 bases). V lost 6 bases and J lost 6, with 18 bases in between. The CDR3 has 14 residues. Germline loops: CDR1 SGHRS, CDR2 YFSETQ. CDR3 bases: TGCGCCAGCAAAAACCTCAGGGAAGGAGATGGCTACACCTTC. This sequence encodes CASKNLREGDGYTF.

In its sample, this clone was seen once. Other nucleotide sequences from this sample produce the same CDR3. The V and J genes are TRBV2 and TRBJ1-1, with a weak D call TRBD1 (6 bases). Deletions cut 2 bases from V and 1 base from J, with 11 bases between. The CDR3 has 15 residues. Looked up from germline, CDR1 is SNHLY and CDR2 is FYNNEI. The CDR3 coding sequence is TGTGCCAGCAGTGAATCGGGGGGCAGGAACACTGAAGCTTTCTTT. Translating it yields CASSESGGRNTEAFF.